This TCR beta chain was sequenced in a study of beta chain features in type 1 diabetes. General study points: Across all four CD4+ subsets, people with type 1 diabetes showed modestly shorter TCRB CDR3s.

Reverse transcribing all isolated RNA meant expressed TCRB transcripts were sequenced. Only in-frame clones appear in the TCRdb table, and some are missing; sequencing was by immunoSEQ multiplex PCR. The table has a few hundred thousand clones, roughly a fifth seen once. This clone showed up just a few times. The antigen remains undetermined. In germline, CDR1 is MNHEY, CDR2 SVGAGI. The CDR3 is made up of 14 amino acids. The ends lost 4 bases at V and 5 bases at J; junction bases unmatched: 2. Sequencing was carried out using naive CD4+ T cells from blood. The clonotype was recovered from a woman in her late teens or twenties in good health. V and J are TRBV6-5 and TRBJ2-3; 11 bases line up with TRBD1. The CDR3 region is CASSWTGGVDTQYF. In nucleotides, the CDR3 is TGTGCCAGCAGTTGGACAGGGGGCGTAGATACGCAGTATTTT.